The source of this T cell receptor beta chain is a study of T cell clonotyping in hematopoietic cell transplantation. Study information: Cytoreduction preceded collection of pretransplant recipient samples. Study conclusions and caveats: Pathologically expanded recipient clonotypes increased progressively from day 30 to day 180 as diversity fell. Cells were unsorted, so CD4 and CD8 contributions were not separated.

This CDR3 contains 15 residues. Trimming took 6 bases from V and 0 from J; bases not matched to a gene: 8. Germline lookup yields CDR1 MGHRA and CDR2 YSYEKL. As to time point: recipient sample about 28 days before transplant, after cytoreduction. Assay: immunoSEQ multiplex PCR; the TCRdb copy retains only in-frame clones and omits some. This repertoire shows 20,000 to 30,000 clones, 84% found once; its top ten account for roughly 22%. Notes on this clone: Its specificity is not known.

This TCR was sampled from an older woman with acute myeloid leukemia. Some clones in this sample may be carry-over from other donors' samples. The chain links TRBV4-1 to TRBJ2-7, with TRBD2 matching over 7 bases. The material sequenced was peripheral blood mononuclear cells, taken before stem cell transplant. The CDR3 bases are TGCGCCAGCAGACGGGCCGAGCGGGACTCCTACGAGCAGTACTTC. It specifies CASRRAERDSYEQYF.